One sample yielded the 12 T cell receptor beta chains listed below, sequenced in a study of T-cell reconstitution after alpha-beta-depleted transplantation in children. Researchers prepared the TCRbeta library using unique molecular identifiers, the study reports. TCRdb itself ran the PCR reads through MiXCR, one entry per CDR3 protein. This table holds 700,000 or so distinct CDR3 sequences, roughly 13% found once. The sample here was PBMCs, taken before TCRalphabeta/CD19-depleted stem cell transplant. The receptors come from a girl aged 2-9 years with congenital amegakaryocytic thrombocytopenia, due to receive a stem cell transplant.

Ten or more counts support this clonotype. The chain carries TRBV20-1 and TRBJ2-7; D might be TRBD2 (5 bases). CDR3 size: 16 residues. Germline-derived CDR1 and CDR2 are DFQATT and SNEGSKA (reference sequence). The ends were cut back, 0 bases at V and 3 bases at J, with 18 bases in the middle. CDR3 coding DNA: TGCAGTGCTAGAGATGCGAGGAGCGGCGTGCGCTACGAGCAGTACTTC. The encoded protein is CSARDARSGVRYEQYF.

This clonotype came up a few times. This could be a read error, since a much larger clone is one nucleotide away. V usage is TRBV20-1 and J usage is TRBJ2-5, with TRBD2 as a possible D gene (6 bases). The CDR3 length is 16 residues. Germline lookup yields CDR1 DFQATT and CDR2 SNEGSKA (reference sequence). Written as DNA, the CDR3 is TGCTGTGCTCCCATCCCATCCCTAGCGCTTCAAGAGACCCAGTACTTC. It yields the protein CCAPIPSLALQETQYF.

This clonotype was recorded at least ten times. The CDR3 coding sequence is TGTGCCAGCAGCCAACAGGATGTCAAGGACACTGAAGCTTTCTTT. Protein: CASSQQDVKDTEAFF. The chain carries TRBV7-8 and TRBJ1-1; possibly TRBD1 for D (5 bases). Looked up from germline, CDR1 is SGHVS and CDR2 is FQNEAQ. Trimming took 5 bases from V and 3 from J, leaving 16 bases between them. CDR3 length equals 15 residues.

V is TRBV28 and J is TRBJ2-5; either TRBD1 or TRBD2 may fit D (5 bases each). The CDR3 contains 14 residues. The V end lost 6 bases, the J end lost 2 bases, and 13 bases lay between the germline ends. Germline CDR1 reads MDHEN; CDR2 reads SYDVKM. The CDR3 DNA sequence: TGTGCCAGCAGGACCGGGACGGCTCAAGAGACCCAGTACTTC. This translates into CASRTGTAQETQYF.

The CDR3 is CASSQVAVGGTQYF. CDR3 DNA: TGCGCCAGCAGCCAAGTGGCTGTTGGAGGGACCCAGTACTTC. The rearrangement joins TRBV4-1 to TRBJ2-5; D perhaps matches TRBD2 (5 bases). The CDR3 loop spans 14 amino acids. The ends were cut back, 1 base at V and 7 bases at J, with 13 bases in the middle. Germline V gene lookup returns CDR1 MGHRA and CDR2 YSYEKL.

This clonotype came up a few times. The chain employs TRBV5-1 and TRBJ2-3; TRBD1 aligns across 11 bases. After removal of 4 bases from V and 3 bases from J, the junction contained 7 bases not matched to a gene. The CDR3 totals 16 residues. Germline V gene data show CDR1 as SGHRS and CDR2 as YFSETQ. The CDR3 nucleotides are TGCGCCAGCAGCCATCCGGGACAGGGGGTAACAGATACGCAGTATTTT. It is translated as CASSHPGQGVTDTQYF.

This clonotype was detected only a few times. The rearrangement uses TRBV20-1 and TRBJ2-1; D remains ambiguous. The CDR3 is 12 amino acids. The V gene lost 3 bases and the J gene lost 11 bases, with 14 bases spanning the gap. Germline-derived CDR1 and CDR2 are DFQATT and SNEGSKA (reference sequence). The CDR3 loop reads CSAREPSEKQFF. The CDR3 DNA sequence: TGCAGTGCTAGGGAGCCCAGCGAGAAGCAGTTCTTC.

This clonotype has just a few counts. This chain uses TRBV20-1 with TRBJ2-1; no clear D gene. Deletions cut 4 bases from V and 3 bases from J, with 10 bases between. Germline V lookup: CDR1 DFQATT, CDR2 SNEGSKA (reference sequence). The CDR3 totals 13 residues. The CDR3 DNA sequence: TGCAGTGCTACAGATGCCAACTACAATGAGCAGTTCTTC. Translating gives CSATDANYNEQFF.

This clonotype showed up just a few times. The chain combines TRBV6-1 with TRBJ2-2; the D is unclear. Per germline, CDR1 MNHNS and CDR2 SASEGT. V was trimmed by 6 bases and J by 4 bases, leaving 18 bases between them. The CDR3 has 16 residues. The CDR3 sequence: CASSPSGSSVTGELFF. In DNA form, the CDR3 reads TGTGCCAGCAGCCCTTCAGGTTCGTCGGTCACCGGGGAGCTGTTTTTT.

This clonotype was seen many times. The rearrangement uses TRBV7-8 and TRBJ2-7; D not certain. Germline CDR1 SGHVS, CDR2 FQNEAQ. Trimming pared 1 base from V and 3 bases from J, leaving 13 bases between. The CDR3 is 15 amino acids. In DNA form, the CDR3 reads TGTGCCAGCAGCTTAGTTTGGCCCGTCGGCTACGAGCAGTACTTC. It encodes CASSLVWPVGYEQYF.

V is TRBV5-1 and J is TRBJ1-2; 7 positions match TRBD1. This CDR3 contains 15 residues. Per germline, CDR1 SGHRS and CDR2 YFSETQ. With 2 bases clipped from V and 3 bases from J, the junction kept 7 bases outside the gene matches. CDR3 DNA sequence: TGCGCCAGCAGCTTCGTACCGACAGGGCACTATGGCTACACCTTC. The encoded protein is CASSFVPTGHYGYTF. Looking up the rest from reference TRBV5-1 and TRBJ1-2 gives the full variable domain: KAGVTQTPRYLIKTRGQQVTLSCSPISGHRSVSWYQQTPGQGLQFLFEYFSETQRNKGNFPGRFSGRQFSNSRSEMNVSTLELGDSALYLCASSFVPTGHYGYTFGSGTRLTVV.

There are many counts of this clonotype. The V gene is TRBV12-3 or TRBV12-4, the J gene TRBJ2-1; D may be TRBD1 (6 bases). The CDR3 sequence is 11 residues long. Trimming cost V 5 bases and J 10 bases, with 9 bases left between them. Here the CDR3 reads CASSRGTEQFF. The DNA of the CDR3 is TGTGCCAGCAGTCGAGGGACAGAGCAGTTCTTC.